These 30 T cell receptor beta chains came from one sample sequenced in a study of shared clonotypes between healthy human individuals (dated by TCRdb to the early 2020s). Preparation of the library involved the immunoSEQ multiplex PCR assay. TCRdb provides this immuneACCESS table in a form limited to in-frame rearrangements. Some clones are lacking; in checked studies, under half of them reflect an unresolved V gene, and why the rest are absent is not known. The sample yields over a million clones; 65% to 75% were counted once. The top ten clones comprise 1.5% of the sample. The sample was memory CD4+ T cells sorted from blood. According to the study, the label for this sample's cell subset or site signals: CD45RA-negative fraction. These receptors were collected from a man aged 18 to 29 in good health.

A note on this clone: Given a much more abundant clone one base away, this may be a read error. The chain combines TRBV7-9 with TRBJ2-3, with 13 bases lining up with TRBD2. In germline, CDR1 is SEHNR, CDR2 FQNEAQ (reference sequence). V lost 5 bases to trimming and J lost 0 bases; unmatched junction nucleotides: 2. The CDR3 is made up of 16 amino acids. Here the CDR3 DNA reads TGTGCCAGCAGCCCGGGACTAGCGGGGAGCACAGATACGCAGTATTTT. It specifies CASSPGLAGSTDTQYF. Filled out from reference TRBV7-9 and TRBJ2-3, the complete variable domain reads DTGVSQNPRHKITKRGQNVTFRCDPISEHNRLYWYRQTLGQGPEFLTYFQNEAQLEKSRLLSDRFSAERPKGSFSTLEIQRTEQGDSAMYLCASSPGLAGSTDTQYFGPGTRLTVL.

The chain recombines TRBV7-2 with TRBJ2-7; the match to TRBD2 covers 11 bases. Germline V gene sequence: CDR1 SGHTA, CDR2 FQGNSA. CDR3 length equals 15 residues. The V segment lost 5 bases and the J segment 3 bases; nucleotides outside the gene matches: 6. CDR3 amino acids: CASSLATSGSYEQYF. CDR3 in DNA: TGTGCCAGCAGCCTGGCAACTAGCGGGAGCTACGAGCAGTACTTC.

The chain employs TRBV5-8 and TRBJ1-2; tentative D call: TRBD1 (5 bases). CDR1 is SGHTS and CDR2 is YDEGEE in the germline V gene. This CDR3 spans 14 amino acids. V lost 1 base to trimming and J lost 4 bases, with 11 bases between them. This CDR3 reads CASSLNQGIYGYTF. The CDR3 DNA reads as TGTGCCAGCAGCTTGAATCAGGGAATCTATGGCTACACCTTC.

CDR3 in amino acids: CASKTPSGYEQYF. The CDR3 region has the DNA TGCGCCAGCAAGACCCCGTCCGGCTACGAGCAGTACTTC. V gene TRBV10-2 combines with J gene TRBJ2-7; D gene uncertain. This CDR3 spans 13 amino acids. The germline V gene encodes CDR1 WSHSY and CDR2 SAAADI. V gave up 7 bases and J gave up 3 bases, with 13 bases separating them.

This chain uses TRBV7-9 with TRBJ2-3; 11 nucleotides match TRBD2. CDR1 and CDR2 (germline): SEHNR, FQNEAQ (reference sequence). The CDR3 length is 15 residues. V lost 5 bases and J lost 2; bases outside the gene matches: 3. CDR3 DNA sequence: TGTGCCAGCAGCGCACTAGCGGGGGTCACAGATACGCAGTATTTT. This gives the protein CASSALAGVTDTQYF.

This chain links TRBV29-1 with TRBJ2-5, with 8 bases matching TRBD1. This CDR3 region has 13 residues. Trimming took 6 bases from V and 1 from J; bases not matched to a gene: 4. Germline CDR1 and CDR2: SQVTM and ANQGSEA. The DNA of the CDR3 is TGCAGCGTAGCAGGGGGCCCCCAAGAGACCCAGTACTTC. Its translation: CSVAGGPQETQYF.

The V gene is TRBV10-3, the J gene TRBJ2-5, with D unresolved. The CDR3 runs to 15 residues. Between the trimmed V and J ends, which lost 0 bases and 2 bases, there was a span of 10 bases. Germline V gene sequence: CDR1 ENHRY, CDR2 SYGVKD. DNA for the CDR3: TGTGCCATCAGTGAGTCGTTACAGATTCAAGAGACCCAGTACTTC. Protein product: CAISESLQIQETQYF.

The chain joins TRBV10-3 to TRBJ2-5; TRBD2 agrees at 7 bases. With 10 bases clipped from V and 4 bases from J, the junction kept 12 bases outside the gene matches. Germline V lookup: CDR1 ENHRY, CDR2 SYGVKD. The CDR3 is 14 residues long. CDR3 region: CATSGLVAAETQYF. CDR3 DNA sequence: TGTGCCACCAGCGGACTAGTAGCCGCAGAGACCCAGTACTTC.

V usage is TRBV5-1 and J usage is TRBJ2-2, with a weak D call TRBD1 (6 bases). The V end lost 5 bases, the J end lost 1 base, and 12 bases lay between the germline ends. This CDR3 has 15 amino acids. In germline, CDR1 is SGHRS, CDR2 YFSETQ. CDR3 loop: CASSNREMNTGELFF. As DNA, the CDR3 is TGCGCCAGCAGTAACAGGGAGATGAACACCGGGGAGCTGTTTTTT.

The gene calls are TRBV14 and TRBJ1-3; possibly TRBD1 for D (6 bases). This CDR3 has 15 residues. Germline assignment: CDR1 SGHDN and CDR2 FVKESK. V was clipped by 4 bases and J by 0 bases, with 10 bases between them. As DNA, the CDR3 is TGTGCCAGCAGCCTAGGGGGATACTCTGGAAACACCATATATTTT. Encoded protein: CASSLGGYSGNTIYF.

The chain combines TRBV12-5 with TRBJ2-7; 7 bases fit TRBD1. V dropped 3 bases and J dropped 2; count of bases not matched to a gene: 7. CDR3 length: 15 residues. Germline CDR1 and CDR2: LGHNT and FRNRAP. In nucleotides, the CDR3 is TGTGCTAGTGGTTTCAACCAGGGGGTGCCCTACGAGCAGTACTTC. It yields the protein CASGFNQGVPYEQYF.

CDR3 in amino acids: CATRQEGDSGANVLTF. The CDR3 DNA follows: TGTGCCACACGACAGGAAGGAGACTCTGGGGCCAACGTCCTGACTTTC. The rearrangement uses TRBV10-3 and TRBJ2-6; a weak D match, TRBD1 (6 bases). The germline V and J ends were trimmed by 10 bases and 0 bases, with 16 bases remaining between them. The CDR3 runs 16 residues. Germline CDR1 and CDR2: ENHRY and SYGVKD.

This clone was observed a few times. The chain employs TRBV10-1 and TRBJ2-4; 9 positions agree with TRBD1. CDR3 length: 13 residues. Germline V gives CDR1 WNHNN, CDR2 SYGVQD (reference sequence). With 3 bases clipped from V and 13 bases from J, the junction kept 7 bases outside the gene matches. DNA of the CDR3: TGCGCCAGCAGTGATTCGGGACAGGGAATCCAGTACTTC. The encoded protein is CASSDSGQGIQYF.

This chain joins TRBV6-6 and TRBJ1-2; a weak D match, TRBD1 (6 bases). The CDR3 extends over 14 amino acids. Trimming removed 4 bases from V and 6 bases from J, with 15 bases in between. Per germline, CDR1 MNHNY and CDR2 SVGAGI (reference sequence). The CDR3: CASSFKKGGDGYTF. CDR3 DNA sequence: TGTGCCAGCAGTTTCAAAAAGGGGGGGGATGGCTACACCTTC.

The chain uses TRBV5-1 and TRBJ1-4; tentatively, D is TRBD1 (6 bases). Germline values: CDR1 SGHRS, CDR2 YFSETQ. The CDR3 contains 17 residues. Trimming took off 2 bases at V and 2 bases at J, with 16 bases between the two ends. The CDR3 bases are TGCGCCAGCAGCTTAAGTCCCCCCGACAGGACTAATGAAAAACTGTTTTTT. It is translated as CASSLSPPDRTNEKLFF. Variable domain in full (rest from reference TRBV5-1 and TRBJ1-4): KAGVTQTPRYLIKTRGQQVTLSCSPISGHRSVSWYQQTPGQGLQFLFEYFSETQRNKGNFPGRFSGRQFSNSRSEMNVSTLELGDSALYLCASSLSPPDRTNEKLFFGSGTQLSVL.

The rearrangement uses TRBV7-9 and TRBJ2-7; 9 bases fit TRBD1. Germline CDR1 and CDR2: SEHNR and FQNEAQ (reference sequence). The junction had 5 bases not matched to a gene; V was cut back by 4 bases and J by 4 bases. The CDR3 consists of 14 residues. In DNA, the CDR3 is TGTGCCAGCAGCTCGACAGGGGGAGGGTACGAGCAGTACTTC. Protein sequence: CASSSTGGGYEQYF.

This sequence joins TRBV5-4 and TRBJ2-7; TRBD2 matches 14 bases. J was trimmed by 3 bases and V by 7 bases; bases with no gene match: 12. CDR1 SGHNT and CDR2 YYREEE come from the germline V gene (reference sequence). This CDR3 has 17 residues. CDR3 residues: CASAGGLAGESRYEQYF. The CDR3, as DNA: TGTGCCAGCGCAGGGGGACTAGCGGGGGAGTCACGCTACGAGCAGTACTTC.

This chain connects TRBV2 to TRBJ2-4; D perhaps matches TRBD1 (6 bases). V was trimmed by 3 bases and J by 1 base, leaving 13 bases between them. The CDR3 loop spans 16 amino acids. Germline V gene data show CDR1 as SNHLY and CDR2 as FYNNEI. CDR3 DNA sequence: TGTGCCAGCAGTGATGAAGGGGGTAGGGCCAAAAACATTCAGTACTTC. This encodes CASSDEGGRAKNIQYF. Together with reference TRBV2 and TRBJ2-4, the CDR3 gives the full variable domain: EPEVTQTPSHQVTQMGQEVILRCVPISNHLYFYWYRQILGQKVEFLVSFYNNEISEKSEIFDDQFSVERPDGSNFTLKIRSTKLEDSAMYFCASSDEGGRAKNIQYFGAGTRLSVL.

This chain connects TRBV15 to TRBJ1-6, with D possibly being TRBD1 (6 bases). The CDR3 is made up of 15 amino acids. The V end lost 0 bases, the J end lost 7 bases, and 10 bases lay between the germline ends. CDR1 and CDR2 (germline): LNHNV, YYDKDF (reference sequence). The CDR3 coding sequence is TGTGCCACCAGCAGAGAGACAGGTTTAAATTCACCCCTCCACTTT. Translation gives CATSRETGLNSPLHF. Supplemented by reference TRBV15 and TRBJ1-6, the full variable domain reads DAMVIQNPRYQVTQFGKPVTLSCSQTLNHNVMYWYQQKSSQAPKLLFHYYDKDFNNEADTPDNFQSRRPNTSFCFLDIRSPGLGDTAMYLCATSRETGLNSPLHFGNGTRLTVT.

The chain is built from TRBV7-9 and TRBJ2-7; 10 nucleotides agree with TRBD2. Germline V gene sequence: CDR1 SEHNR, CDR2 FQNEAQ (reference sequence). J lost 4 bases, V lost 2 bases, and 2 bases had no gene match. The CDR3 has 14 amino acids. This CDR3 reads CASSLTSGAYEQYF. The CDR3 coding sequence is TGTGCCAGCAGCTTAACTAGCGGGGCGTACGAGCAGTACTTC.

The V and J genes are TRBV2 and TRBJ1-2; TRBD1 might be the D (6 bases). CDR1 is SNHLY and CDR2 is FYNNEI in the germline V gene. This CDR3 comprises 13 residues. With 2 bases removed from V and 4 bases from J, the gap between germline ends came to 8 bases. CDR3 loop: CASSEHRAYGYTF. The DNA of the CDR3 is TGTGCCAGCAGTGAACACAGGGCCTATGGCTACACCTTC.

The chain links TRBV5-5 to TRBJ2-7; 8 nucleotides agree with TRBD1. Germline-derived CDR1 and CDR2 are SGHKS and YYEKEE (reference sequence). The trim removed 4 bases at V and 0 bases at J, leaving 9 bases unmatched. There are 16 residues in the CDR3. The CDR3, as DNA: TGTGCCAGCAGCCAGGACAGGGAACGGAGCTCCTACGAGCAGTACTTC. It yields the protein CASSQDRERSSYEQYF.

This chain uses TRBV5-1 with TRBJ2-7; D possibly corresponds to TRBD2 (6 bases). In germline, CDR1 is SGHRS, CDR2 YFSETQ. This CDR3 has 16 amino acids. Trimming removed 0 bases from V and 6 bases from J, with 19 bases in between. The chain's CDR3 is CASSLVSRGKPAEQYF. CDR3 DNA sequence: TGCGCCAGCAGCTTGGTCAGTCGGGGGAAGCCTGCCGAGCAGTACTTC.

The genes are TRBV10-3 and TRBJ2-7; the match to TRBD1 covers 8 bases. Looked up from germline, CDR1 is ENHRY and CDR2 is SYGVKD. V lost 4 bases to trimming and J lost 0 bases; unmatched junction nucleotides: 2. The CDR3 is 14 residues long. In nucleotides, the CDR3 is TGTGCCATCAGTGGACAGGGGAGCTCCTACGAGCAGTACTTC. Protein sequence: CAISGQGSSYEQYF.

The V and J genes are TRBV7-9 and TRBJ2-7, with 7 positions matching TRBD1. This CDR3 contains 14 residues. In germline, CDR1 is SEHNR, CDR2 FQNEAQ (reference sequence). The junction had 4 bases not matched to a gene; V was cut back by 2 bases and J by 3 bases. CDR3 sequence: CASSLKGASYEQYF. The CDR3 DNA sequence: TGTGCCAGCAGCTTAAAGGGGGCCAGCTACGAGCAGTACTTC.

Points on this clone: In the same sample, other DNA sequences code for this CDR3. This chain uses TRBV6-1 with TRBJ1-5; D not resolved. The germline V gene has CDR1 MNHNS and CDR2 SASEGT. CDR3 length: 13 residues. The germline V and J ends were trimmed by 4 bases and 7 bases, with 11 bases remaining between them. CDR3: CASSVTVSQPQHF. The CDR3 DNA sequence: TGTGCCAGCAGTGTAACAGTGTCACAGCCCCAGCATTTT.

The rearrangement links TRBV2 to TRBJ2-5; D ambiguous. Germline V gives CDR1 SNHLY, CDR2 FYNNEI. The CDR3 has 13 residues. Trimming took off 2 bases at V and 4 bases at J, with 8 bases between the two ends. The chain's CDR3 is CASSEKVGETQYF. CDR3 DNA sequence: TGTGCCAGCAGTGAAAAAGTTGGAGAGACCCAGTACTTC. Supplemented by reference TRBV2 and TRBJ2-5, the full variable domain reads EPEVTQTPSHQVTQMGQEVILRCVPISNHLYFYWYRQILGQKVEFLVSFYNNEISEKSEIFDDQFSVERPDGSNFTLKIRSTKLEDSAMYFCASSEKVGETQYFGPGTRLLVL.

This chain uses TRBV2 with TRBJ1-2; 7 bases agree with TRBD1. Losses at the gene ends were 2 bases for V and 1 base for J; bases not matched to a gene: 10. This CDR3 spans 17 amino acids. Germline V gives CDR1 SNHLY, CDR2 FYNNEI. The DNA of the CDR3 is TGTGCCAGCAGTGAATCCCCGCGGGACAGACTTAACTATGGCTACACCTTC. It is translated as CASSESPRDRLNYGYTF.

CDR3 in amino acids: CASSQESPGIADTQYF. DNA of the CDR3: TGCGCCAGCAGCCAAGAGTCCCCCGGGATAGCAGATACGCAGTATTTT. This sequence joins TRBV4-3 and TRBJ2-3; TRBD2 might be the D (5 bases). Germline V lookup: CDR1 LGHNA, CDR2 YSLEER. The V end lost 0 bases, the J end lost 4 bases, and 14 bases lay between the germline ends. The CDR3 spans 16 residues.

The chain employs TRBV5-1 and TRBJ1-2; 10 nucleotides match TRBD1. The germline V gene has CDR1 SGHRS and CDR2 YFSETQ. After removal of 0 bases from V and 4 bases from J, the junction contained 6 bases not matched to a gene. The length of the CDR3 is 16 residues. The CDR3 DNA reads as TGCGCCAGCAGCTTGGACGGACAGGGGGGAAGCTATGGCTACACCTTC. This encodes CASSLDGQGGSYGYTF.